This passage covers 32 T cell receptor beta chains from one sample sequenced in a study of post-analysis software for immune sequencing data. Notes on the study in general: Patients had higher frequencies than controls of five or six TRBV segments, including TRBV5-6, TRBV5-1 and TRBV20-1.

The library was made from cDNA and included unique molecular identifiers. TCRdb ran MiXCR on the PCR reads and lists one entry per CDR3 protein. The sample has roughly 400,000 distinct CDR3 sequences, 39% seen once. No antigen has been assigned to these receptors. The specimen sequenced was blood. The origin of the receptors is a girl aged 2-10 years with multiple sclerosis.

This rearrangement joins TRBV7-9 to TRBJ2-1; 7 nucleotides match TRBD2. The CDR3 covers 16 residues. Per germline, CDR1 SEHNR and CDR2 FQNEAQ (reference sequence). The J segment lost 7 bases and the V segment lost 5 bases, leaving 14 bases of the junction unmatched. The CDR3 DNA sequence: TGTGCCAGCAGCGCACAGCCTAGCGGCGCACGAAATGAGCAGTTCTTC. This codes for CASSAQPSGARNEQFF.

This clonotype has more than one count but fewer than ten. This rearrangement joins TRBV12-5 to TRBJ2-1; the match to TRBD2 covers 10 bases. Losses at the gene ends were 7 bases for V and 6 bases for J; bases not matched to a gene: 9. This CDR3 spans 15 amino acids. Germline assignment: CDR1 LGHNT and CDR2 FRNRAP. The CDR3 nucleotides read TGTGCTAGTGCCCTAGCGGGAGCCCCTCTCAATGAGCAGTTCTTC. Translated, it gives CASALAGAPLNEQFF. Full variable domain (rest looked up from reference TRBV12-5 and TRBJ2-1): DARVTQTPRHKVTEMGQEVTMRCQPILGHNTVFWYRQTMMQGLELLAYFRNRAPLDDSGMPKDRFSAEMPDATLATLKIQPSEPRDSAVYFCASALAGAPLNEQFFGPGTRLTVL.

The rearrangement joins TRBV27 to TRBJ2-3; 8 bases line up with TRBD2. Germline trimming cut 0 bases from V and 3 bases from J; bases unmatched to any gene: 5. Germline V gene data show CDR1 as MNHEY and CDR2 as SMNVEV (reference sequence). The CDR3 length is 16 residues. The CDR3 protein is CASSLSPSGYTDTQYF. For the CDR3, the DNA is TGTGCCAGCAGTTTATCGCCTAGCGGGTATACAGATACGCAGTATTTT.

The count of this clonotype is one. An end of the junction does not agree with germline; a read error may underlie this. This chain links TRBV29-1 with TRBJ2-7; D is uncertain. The J call may be faulty, since TRBJ2-5 better matches the DNA end. CDR3 length equals 14 residues. Per the germline V gene, CDR1 is SQVTM and CDR2 is ANQGSEA. The CDR3 DNA sequence: TGCAGCGTTCCGAACTTAAACCCGCAAGGGACCCAGTACTTC. Translated, it gives CSVPNLNPQGTQYF.

This clonotype was counted between two and nine times. Sequence at one end of the junction differs from germline and may be a read error. J is TRBJ2-4 and V is TRBV7-7; 7 bases line up with TRBD1. This CDR3 contains 19 residues. Germline V CDR1 and CDR2: SSHAT, FNYEAQ (reference sequence). In DNA, the CDR3 is TGTGCTAGCAGCTTAGCCTATATTTTGTTGGGACAGGCCAAAAACATTCAGTACTTC. It encodes CASSLAYILLGQAKNIQYF.

This clonotype was recorded a few times. V gene TRBV6-2 or TRBV6-3 combines with J gene TRBJ2-3; 7 nucleotides align to TRBD2. This CDR3 has 13 amino acids. Germline trimming cut 5 bases from V and 7 bases from J; bases unmatched to any gene: 6. Germline-derived CDR1 and CDR2 are MNHEY and SVGEGT. In DNA, the CDR3 is TGTGCCAGCAGTCTGGCTAGCGGACATACGCAGTATTTT. It translates to CASSLASGHTQYF.

V usage is TRBV4-2 and J usage is TRBJ2-7; 9 positions agree with TRBD1. The CDR3 sequence is 14 residues long. J was trimmed by 7 bases and V by 5 bases; bases with no gene match: 9. Looked up from germline, CDR1 is LGHNA and CDR2 is YNFKEQ. CDR3 nucleotides: TGTGCCAGCAGCTCCACGGACAGGGGTCCTGAGCAGTACTTC. Translation: CASSSTDRGPEQYF.

This clonotype was detected a few times. The V call is TRBV25-1, the J call TRBJ2-5; possible D gene TRBD1, 6 bases. Germline V gene lookup returns CDR1 MGHDK and CDR2 SYGVNS. Trimming stripped 7 bases from V and 5 bases from J, with 17 bases between. The CDR3 is made up of 14 amino acids. In DNA, the CDR3 is TGTGCCAGCACCTCCCGAGGGGGTGGGGAGACCCAGTACTTC. It yields the protein CASTSRGGGETQYF.

This chain links TRBV6-6 with TRBJ2-5, with 7 bases identical to TRBD1. The V and J ends lost 6 bases and 2 bases, in that order; junction bases with no gene match: 6. The CDR3 runs 14 residues. Germline CDR1 and CDR2: MNHNY and SVGAGI (reference sequence). The DNA for the CDR3 is TGTGCCAGCAGCTTGGACAGGAGGCAAGAGACCCAGTACTTC. Protein product: CASSLDRRQETQYF.

Only a few counts were recorded for this clonotype. The V and J genes are TRBV4-1 and TRBJ2-7, with D possibly TRBD1 on 6 matching bases. This CDR3 region has 17 residues. V was trimmed by 3 bases and J by 2 bases, leaving 20 bases between them. Germline V CDR1 and CDR2: MGHRA, YSYEKL. CDR3 region: CASSQSYSGTSPYEQYF. CDR3 coding DNA: TGCGCCAGCAGCCAGTCCTACTCCGGGACAAGTCCCTACGAGCAGTACTTC.

This clonotype was found once. This chain joins TRBV20-1 and TRBJ2-4, with TRBD1 matching 10 bases. There are 11 residues in the CDR3. Germline lookup yields CDR1 DFQATT and CDR2 SNEGSKA (reference sequence). Here the CDR3 DNA reads TGCAGCGCTGGGACAGGGGACATTCAGTACTTC. It yields the protein CSAGTGDIQYF.

This clonotype showed up just a few times. The rearrangement links TRBV7-7 to TRBJ2-3; 8 nucleotides agree with TRBD2. The length of the CDR3 is 14 residues. Germline CDR1 and CDR2: SSHAT and FNYEAQ (reference sequence). V was clipped by 3 bases and J by 4 bases; unmatched bases: 3. The CDR3: CASSLGLEADTQYF. The CDR3 bases are TGTGCCAGCAGCTTGGGACTAGAAGCAGATACGCAGTATTTT.

This clonotype was seen more than once but under ten times. The J gene is TRBJ2-6, the V gene TRBV12-3 or TRBV12-4; D gene uncertain. The germline V and J ends were trimmed by 6 bases and 4 bases, with 4 bases remaining between them. The CDR3 covers 12 residues. The CDR3 loop is CASRTGANVLTF. The CDR3 DNA is TGTGCCAGCAGGACAGGGGCCAACGTCCTGACTTTC.

In its sample, this clonotype was seen a few times. This chain links TRBV18 with TRBJ2-5; TRBD1 aligns across 7 bases. CDR1 and CDR2 from the germline V gene are KGHSH and LQKENI. The CDR3 is 15 residues long. J lost 1 base, V lost 2 bases, and 4 bases had no gene match. The CDR3 region has the DNA TGTGCCAGCTCACCAACCACAGGGGCCCAAGAGACCCAGTACTTC. Amino acid sequence: CASSPTTGAQETQYF.

This clonotype turned up a few times. One end of the junction is discordant with germline, which a read error may explain. This chain connects TRBV6-5 to TRBJ2-3; TRBD2 agrees at 9 bases. CDR1 is MNHEY, CDR2 SVGAGI, per germline. This CDR3 spans 15 amino acids. The CDR3 sequence is CASSNGVAGVDTRYF. In nucleotides, the CDR3 is TGTGCCAGCAGCAACGGGGTAGCGGGGGTTGATACGCGGTATTTT.

The rearrangement uses TRBV20-1 and TRBJ1-1, with D hard to call. With 3 bases removed from V and 5 bases from J, the gap between germline ends came to 4 bases. This CDR3 contains 10 residues. Germline V lookup: CDR1 DFQATT, CDR2 SNEGSKA (reference sequence). The CDR3: CSASRTEAFF. The CDR3 region has the DNA TGCAGTGCTAGTCGAACTGAAGCTTTCTTT.

V gene TRBV28 combines with J gene TRBJ1-6; D is perhaps TRBD1 (5 bases). The CDR3 runs 17 residues. Germline CDR1 and CDR2: MDHEN and SYDVKM. With 3 bases removed from V and 7 bases from J, the gap between germline ends came to 19 bases. DNA of the CDR3: TGTGCCAGCAGTTTCCGATCCGGGACGCCTAAAAATTCACCCCTCCACTTT. Protein product: CASSFRSGTPKNSPLHF. Looking up the rest from reference TRBV28 and TRBJ1-6 gives the full variable domain: DVKVTQSSRYLVKRTGEKVFLECVQDMDHENMFWYRQDPGLGLRLIYFSYDVKMKEKGDIPEGYSVSREKKERFSLILESASTNQTSMYLCASSFRSGTPKNSPLHFGNGTRLTVT.

This clonotype occurred many times. The rearrangement joins TRBV5-1 to TRBJ2-1; D is ambiguous. The V gene's germline CDR1 is SGHRS and CDR2 YFSETQ. This CDR3 spans 15 amino acids. V was clipped by 4 bases and J by 5 bases, with 16 bases between them. The CDR3 region is CASSPAAARHNEQFF. The CDR3 region has the DNA TGCGCCAGCAGCCCCGCGGCGGCACGACACAATGAGCAGTTCTTC.

This clonotype has more than one count but fewer than ten. The chain recombines TRBV28 with TRBJ2-1; perhaps TRBD1 as D (6 bases). Germline V gene sequence: CDR1 MDHEN, CDR2 SYDVKM. CDR3 size: 15 residues. V was trimmed by 5 bases and J by 6 bases, leaving 17 bases between them. The CDR3 region is CASSTPQGYGNEQFF. The CDR3 nucleotides read TGTGCCAGCAGTACCCCACAGGGATACGGCAATGAGCAGTTCTTC. The complete variable domain, with remaining parts taken from reference TRBV28 and TRBJ2-1, reads DVKVTQSSRYLVKRTGEKVFLECVQDMDHENMFWYRQDPGLGLRLIYFSYDVKMKEKGDIPEGYSVSREKKERFSLILESASTNQTSMYLCASSTPQGYGNEQFFGPGTRLTVL.

The sample holds many counts of this clonotype. The chain has TRBV27 and TRBJ2-7, with 8 nucleotides matching TRBD1. The J segment lost 2 bases and the V segment lost 4 bases, leaving 13 bases of the junction unmatched. There are 17 residues in the CDR3. Germline values: CDR1 MNHEY, CDR2 SMNVEV (reference sequence). CDR3 in amino acids: CASSSILKTGVPYEQYF. The DNA for the CDR3 is TGTGCCAGCAGTTCTATCCTGAAGACAGGGGTCCCCTACGAGCAGTACTTC.

The chain recombines TRBV20-1 with TRBJ2-3, with D maybe TRBD2 (6 bases). Germline V lookup: CDR1 DFQATT, CDR2 SNEGSKA (reference sequence). This CDR3 contains 16 residues. V dropped 0 bases and J dropped 0 bases, with 13 bases sitting between them. Written as DNA, the CDR3 is TGCAGTGCTAGAGATGAGGAGGGAGAGAGCACAGATACGCAGTATTTT. Translated: CSARDEEGESTDTQYF.

This clonotype was counted only a few times. The rearrangement uses TRBV2 and TRBJ2-7, with TRBD2 matching over 7 bases. There are 14 residues in the CDR3. V shed 4 bases and J 3 bases; nucleotides not matched to a gene: 6. Germline V gene data show CDR1 as SNHLY and CDR2 as FYNNEI. The CDR3 nucleotides are TGTGCCAGCAGTGGGAAGGGAGGGAACTACGAGCAGTACTTC. Amino acid sequence: CASSGKGGNYEQYF.

J is TRBJ1-2 and V is TRBV29-1, with D perhaps TRBD1 (5 bases). The CDR3 is 13 amino acids. The V gene's germline CDR1 is SQVTM and CDR2 ANQGSEA. Trimming removed 4 bases at V and 0 bases at J, with 9 bases between. For the CDR3, the DNA is TGCAGCGTTGGGGGACGGTCTAACTATGGCTACACCTTC. Protein: CSVGGRSNYGYTF.

This clonotype was counted a few times. This chain joins TRBV5-5 and TRBJ2-5; possible D gene TRBD2, 7 bases. With 3 bases removed from V and 7 bases from J, the gap between germline ends came to 19 bases. Germline-derived CDR1 and CDR2 are SGHKS and YYEKEE (reference sequence). The CDR3 has 15 residues. The CDR3 coding sequence is TGTGCCAGCAGCTCTGCTCGGGGGGCCCTGGGGACCCAGTACTTC. Translated, it gives CASSSARGALGTQYF.

The chain carries TRBV29-1 and TRBJ2-3; D gene ambiguous. The V gene's germline CDR1 is SQVTM and CDR2 ANQGSEA. Trimming shortened V by 5 bases and J by 1 base, and 13 bases separated the two germline ends. This CDR3 has 14 amino acids. The CDR3 DNA sequence: TGCAGCGTTAGGGCGAGCCATGGCACAGATACGCAGTATTTT. This translates into CSVRASHGTDTQYF.

V and J are TRBV12-3 or TRBV12-4 and TRBJ1-5; D unclear. CDR3 length equals 16 residues. V was shortened by 3 bases and J by 3 bases, with 15 bases between the two germline ends. The CDR3 loop reads CASSLKAVALNQPQHF. In DNA form, the CDR3 reads TGTGCCAGCAGTTTGAAGGCCGTGGCGCTCAATCAGCCCCAGCATTTT.

This clonotype was observed a few times. The chain links TRBV9 to TRBJ1-6; possible D gene TRBD1, 6 bases. Germline-derived CDR1 and CDR2 are SGDLS and YYNGEE. The V end was cut by 0 bases, the J end by 1 base, with 14 bases between. This CDR3 region has 18 residues. The CDR3 DNA reads TGTGCCAGCAGCGTAGGGCAGGGGCCCCCTTCCTATAATTCACCCCTCCACTTT. This gives the protein CASSVGQGPPSYNSPLHF.

CDR3 sequence (DNA): TGCAGCGGCCAGGACAGGGGATGGGAGCAGTACTTC. It encodes CSGQDRGWEQYF. The chain combines TRBV29-1 with TRBJ2-7, with 9 bases identical to TRBD1. This CDR3 spans 12 amino acids. Unmatched junction bases numbered 8, after V lost 7 bases and J lost 7 bases. Germline CDR1 reads SQVTM; CDR2 reads ANQGSEA.

The rearrangement joins TRBV25-1 to TRBJ1-1; TRBD1 matches 9 bases. Trimming took 6 bases from V and 7 from J; bases not matched to a gene: 6. The germline CDR1 and CDR2 sequences are MGHDK and SYGVNS. This CDR3 is built from 13 residues. The CDR3 reads CASSAGTGSEAFF. The DNA of the CDR3 is TGTGCCAGCAGCGCCGGGACAGGGAGTGAAGCTTTCTTT.

The genes are TRBV28 and TRBJ1-6; D is undetermined. V was clipped by 0 bases and J by 2 bases, with 14 bases between them. From germline, CDR1 is MDHEN and CDR2 SYDVKM. The CDR3 is 18 residues long. This CDR3 is CASSLWITVGTYNSPLHF. In DNA form, the CDR3 reads TGTGCCAGCAGTTTATGGATTACAGTCGGAACCTATAATTCACCCCTCCACTTT. Complete variable domain (other parts from reference TRBV28 and TRBJ1-6): DVKVTQSSRYLVKRTGEKVFLECVQDMDHENMFWYRQDPGLGLRLIYFSYDVKMKEKGDIPEGYSVSREKKERFSLILESASTNQTSMYLCASSLWITVGTYNSPLHFGNGTRLTVT.

The chain uses TRBV4-1 and TRBJ2-1; TRBD1 might be the D (8 bases). Trimming stripped 5 bases from V and 3 bases from J, with 14 bases between. The germline gives CDR1 MGHRA, CDR2 YSYEKL. CDR3 size: 15 residues. CDR3 nucleotide sequence: TGCGCCAGCAGCGACACAGGGGGGGTCTACAATGAGCAGTTCTTC. Translation gives CASSDTGGVYNEQFF.

The gene calls are TRBV6-2 or TRBV6-3 and TRBJ2-7, with D hard to call. V shed 6 bases and J shed 2 bases, with 14 bases lying between them. CDR1 and CDR2 from the germline V gene are MNHEY and SVGEGT. This CDR3 spans 14 amino acids. The CDR3 here is CASRQLPGPYEQYF. The CDR3 DNA is TGTGCCAGCAGGCAACTCCCCGGACCCTACGAGCAGTACTTC.